Listed below are T cell receptor beta chains from one sample, sequenced in a study of blood T cell repertoires in COVID-19. Sequencing used immunoSEQ multiplex PCR; TCRdb keeps in-frame clones, though not all of them. The table records some 270,000 clones, 89% of them present only once. Material: PBMCs or T cells enriched from blood (not recorded which). Receptors originate from a middle-aged woman who had recovered from COVID-19. Both conserved end residues are part of each CDR3. The D gene is left open where the match is weak. Only part of the rows carry a size: once, few, many, or a class if the clone is expanded.

size: .; J: TRBJ2-7; V: TRBV30; D: .; DNA: TGTGCCTGGATGGCTGGAGTCAGCTACGAGCAGTACTTC; CDR3: CAWMAGVSYEQYF
size: .; J: TRBJ1-2; V: TRBV7-2; D: TRBD1; DNA: TGTGCCAGCAGCTTATCCGGGACAGGGAACTATGGCTACACCTTC; CDR3: CASSLSGTGNYGYTF
size: .; J: TRBJ1-4; V: TRBV30; D: TRBD1; DNA: TGTGCCTGGAGTAGGACAGGGGGCGCTGAAAAACTGTTTTTT; CDR3: CAWSRTGGAEKLFF
size: .; J: TRBJ2-3; V: TRBV6-5; D: .; DNA: TGTGCCTCGAGGCAGGGTAGCACAGATACGCAGTATTTT; CDR3: CASRQGSTDTQYF
size: .; J: TRBJ2-3; V: TRBV4-3; D: .; DNA: TGCGCCAGCAGCCAAGAACTTTTCTCAGATACGCAGTATTTT; CDR3: CASSQELFSDTQYF
size: .; J: TRBJ1-1; V: TRBV5-1; D: TRBD1; DNA: TGCGCCAGCAGCTTGGGACAGGGGAAAGATGAAGCTTTCTTT; CDR3: CASSLGQGKDEAFF
size: .; J: TRBJ1-1; V: TRBV21-1; D: .; DNA: TGTGCCAGCAGCAAAGACAAGTACAGGGTGGGCACTGAAGCTTTCTTT; CDR3: CASSKDKYRVGTEAFF
size: once; J: TRBJ1-1; V: TRBV6-5; D: TRBD1; DNA: TGTGCCAGCAAAGCACAGGGGGTCACTGAAGCTTTCTTT; CDR3: CASKAQGVTEAFF
size: .; J: TRBJ2-7; V: TRBV11-1; D: .; DNA: TGTGCCAGCAGCTTGGGGGGGACAATCTCCTACGAGCAGTACTTC; CDR3: CASSLGGTISYEQYF
size: once; J: TRBJ1-1; V: TRBV5-5; D: .; DNA: TGTGCCAGCAGCGACCCCCTTGAGGGCGCTGAAGCTTTCTTT; CDR3: CASSDPLEGAEAFF
size: .; J: TRBJ1-1; V: TRBV5-1; D: .; DNA: TGCGCCAGCAGCCCTGACGGACAGTTGAACACTGAAGCTTTCTTT; CDR3: CASSPDGQLNTEAFF
size: once; J: TRBJ2-5; V: TRBV5-1; D: .; DNA: TGCGCCAGCAGTCTACCGGGCCGCGGGGAGACCCAGTACTTC; CDR3: CASSLPGRGETQYF
size: once; J: TRBJ1-3; V: TRBV2; D: TRBD1; DNA: TGTGCCAGCAGTGCGACTTATTTGCGGACAGGGTCTGGAAACACCATATATTTT; CDR3: CASSATYLRTGSGNTIYF
size: few; J: TRBJ1-1; V: TRBV5-1; D: TRBD1; DNA: TGCGCCAGCAGCGTACAGGGGTTAAGTGAAGCTTTCTTT; CDR3: CASSVQGLSEAFF
size: .; J: TRBJ2-5; V: TRBV5-1; D: TRBD1; DNA: TGCGCCAGCAGCTTTAGGACAGGGGGGCAAGAGACCCAGTACTTC; CDR3: CASSFRTGGQETQYF
size: .; J: TRBJ1-2; V: TRBV27; D: .; DNA: TGTGCCAGCAGTCAGACGGGACACAACTATGGCTACACCTTC; CDR3: CASSQTGHNYGYTF
size: few; J: TRBJ2-1; V: TRBV5-4; D: TRBD2; DNA: TGTGCCAGCAGCTTGGGACTAGCGACCTACAATGAGCAGTTCTTC; CDR3: CASSLGLATYNEQFF
size: .; J: TRBJ1-6; V: TRBV19; D: TRBD1; DNA: TGTGCCACGAAGGCCGGGACAGGGAATTCACCCCTCCACTTT; CDR3: CATKAGTGNSPLHF
size: .; J: TRBJ1-5; V: TRBV19; D: TRBD1; DNA: TGTGCCAGTAGTATTACGGGGACAGCAAATCAGCCCCAGCATTTT; CDR3: CASSITGTANQPQHF
size: .; J: TRBJ1-1; V: TRBV5-1; D: TRBD1; DNA: TGCGCCAGCAGCTTGGGGACAGGGCGAATCATGAACACTGAAGCTTTCTTT; CDR3: CASSLGTGRIMNTEAFF
size: .; J: TRBJ1-1; V: TRBV7-9; D: TRBD1; DNA: TGTGCCAGCAGCCCTGACAGGGTCGGAACTGAAGCTTTCTTT; CDR3: CASSPDRVGTEAFF
size: .; J: TRBJ2-2; V: TRBV11-1; D: .; DNA: TGTGCCAGCAGCTTAGCGCGCGGCCCCCCCGGGGAGCTGTTTTTT; CDR3: CASSLARGPPGELFF
size: .; J: TRBJ1-4; V: TRBV3-1/TRBV3-2; D: .; DNA: TGTGCCAGCAGCCAATCCCTACAGATTAATGAAAAACTCCTTTTT; CDR3: CASSQSLQINEKLLF
size: .; J: TRBJ1-1; V: TRBV5-1; D: .; DNA: TGCGCCAGCAGCTTGGTAGGGGGACCCACGCCCACTGAAGCTTTCTTT; CDR3: CASSLVGGPTPTEAFF
size: .; J: TRBJ1-2; V: TRBV3-1/TRBV3-2; D: .; DNA: TGTGCCAGCAGCCAGTCTTCCCATGGCTACACCTTC; CDR3: CASSQSSHGYTF
size: .; J: TRBJ1-2; V: TRBV6-5; D: .; DNA: TGTGCCAGCAGTTACTCGTGGAGGGATGGTGGCTACACCTTC; CDR3: CASSYSWRDGGYTF
size: .; J: TRBJ2-7; V: TRBV7-2; D: .; DNA: TGTGCCAGCAGCTCTACTGTTGTCCCCTACGAGCAGTACTTC; CDR3: CASSSTVVPYEQYF
size: few; J: TRBJ2-4; V: TRBV6-1; D: .; DNA: TGTGCCAGCAGTGAACTAGCCAAAAACATTCAGTACTTC; CDR3: CASSELAKNIQYF
size: .; J: TRBJ1-1; V: TRBV6-4; D: .; DNA: TGTGCCAGCAGTGAGTCAGGGAACACTGAAGCTTTCTTT; CDR3: CASSESGNTEAFF
size: .; J: TRBJ2-7; V: TRBV6-2/TRBV6-3; D: .; DNA: TGTGCCAGCAGTTACGGTCCGGGTGGGTACGAGCAGTACTTC; CDR3: CASSYGPGGYEQYF
size: .; J: TRBJ2-7; V: TRBV6-1; D: TRBD2; DNA: TGTGCCAGCAGTGAAGATGGACTAGCGACCTACGAGCAGTACTTC; CDR3: CASSEDGLATYEQYF
size: once; J: TRBJ1-2; V: TRBV7-2; D: .; DNA: TGTGCCAGCAGCTTAGGGGTGGAGGGGCACTATGGCTACACCTTC; CDR3: CASSLGVEGHYGYTF
size: few; J: TRBJ1-1; V: TRBV18; D: .; DNA: TGTGCCAGCTCACCCTTGCGGGAGGGCGGCACTGAAGCTTTCTTT; CDR3: CASSPLREGGTEAFF
size: once; J: TRBJ2-7; V: TRBV6-6; D: .; DNA: TGTGCCAGCAGTTACGCGGGTCAGTCCTACGAGCAGTACTTC; CDR3: CASSYAGQSYEQYF
size: .; J: TRBJ1-4; V: TRBV14; D: .; DNA: TGTGCCAGCACCCCGCGACTGGCAACTAATGAAAAACTGTTTTTT; CDR3: CASTPRLATNEKLFF
size: .; J: TRBJ2-7; V: TRBV27; D: .; DNA: TGTGCCAGCACCCCAGCGGGGACACCAATCAAGGGCGAGCAGTACTTC; CDR3: CASTPAGTPIKGEQYF
size: once; J: TRBJ1-1; V: TRBV2; D: TRBD1; DNA: TGTGCCAGCGGCAGGGGGTTAAACACTGAAGCTTTCTTT; CDR3: CASGRGLNTEAFF
size: .; J: TRBJ1-1; V: TRBV30; D: .; DNA: TGTGCCTGGAGTGTCGCGTCTCGTCGAGCTTTCTTT; CDR3: CAWSVASRRAFF
size: .; J: TRBJ2-7; V: TRBV6-1; D: .; DNA: TGTGCCAGCAGTGATCGGGGGGCTACGGGCTACGAGCAGTACTTC; CDR3: CASSDRGATGYEQYF
size: once; J: TRBJ1-1; V: TRBV6-1; D: TRBD1; DNA: TGTGCCAGCAGTGAGAGAGGACAGGGGGGAACTGAAGCTTTCTTT; CDR3: CASSERGQGGTEAFF
size: .; J: TRBJ1-1; V: TRBV7-2; D: .; DNA: TGTGCCAGCAGCTTATACGGGAACACTGAAGCTTTCTTT; CDR3: CASSLYGNTEAFF
size: .; J: TRBJ2-2; V: TRBV19; D: TRBD1; DNA: TGTGCCAGTAGTAGTCCGGACAGGGGGGACACCGGGGAGCTGTTTTTT; CDR3: CASSSPDRGDTGELFF
size: .; J: TRBJ1-5; V: TRBV10-3; D: .; DNA: TGTGCCATCAGGGACAGCCGTAGCAATCAGCCCCAGCATTTT; CDR3: CAIRDSRSNQPQHF
size: .; J: TRBJ2-3; V: TRBV19; D: .; DNA: TGTGCCAGTAGTATCGTGGGGCAGGGCCCGCCCCGAGATACGCAGTATTTT; CDR3: CASSIVGQGPPRDTQYF
size: .; J: TRBJ2-4; V: TRBV15; D: TRBD1; DNA: TGTGCCACCAGCAGTTACAGGGGCGCCAAAAACATTCAGTACTTC; CDR3: CATSSYRGAKNIQYF
size: .; J: TRBJ1-2; V: TRBV19; D: TRBD1; DNA: TGTGCCAGTAGTATAGGGGACAGGGGCTACACCTTC; CDR3: CASSIGDRGYTF
size: .; J: TRBJ2-1; V: TRBV27; D: .; DNA: TGTGCCAGCAGTTTAAAATTTCCGTCTTACAATGAGCAGTTCTTC; CDR3: CASSLKFPSYNEQFF
size: .; J: TRBJ1-1; V: TRBV10-3; D: .; DNA: TGTGCCATCAGGCACGACACCCAAACCGGGAACACTGAAGCTTTCTTT; CDR3: CAIRHDTQTGNTEAFF
size: .; J: TRBJ1-4; V: TRBV6-5; D: .; DNA: TGTGCCAGCAGCGACAGTCTGCAGGCTAATGAAAAACTGTTTTTT; CDR3: CASSDSLQANEKLFF
size: .; J: TRBJ2-1; V: TRBV18; D: TRBD2; DNA: TGTGCCAGCTCACCATCGGAGCGGGGCTCCTACAATGAGCAGTTCTTC; CDR3: CASSPSERGSYNEQFF
size: .; J: TRBJ2-7; V: TRBV4-1; D: TRBD2; DNA: TGCGCCAGCAGCCAAGATTGGACTAGCGGGTACGAGCAGTACTTC; CDR3: CASSQDWTSGYEQYF
size: .; J: TRBJ2-2; V: TRBV7-8; D: TRBD1; DNA: TGTGCCAGCAGCGAGCTCCAGGGGGTAACTGCCGGGGAGCTGTTTTTT; CDR3: CASSELQGVTAGELFF